This TCR beta chain was retrieved from a study of identical twins. Study findings and constraints: Clonotypes of the beta chain that were abundant in cord blood carried fewer insertions (memory repertoires showed none).

Healthy Caucasians, and only they, were the donors. TCRdb re-called the 5' RACE reads through MiXCR, storing one row per CDR3 protein. The sample includes hundreds of thousands of distinct CDR3 sequences, less than 7% of them seen just once. Points on this clonotype: The antigen is not known.

The clonotype was recovered from a man aged 18 to 30 in good health. Specimen: naive T cells sorted from blood.

The CDR3 coding sequence is TGTGCCAGCAGTTTAGGAGGTCTTTACACCGGGGAGCTGTTTTTT. This codes for CASSLGGLYTGELFF. The rearrangement links TRBV27 to TRBJ2-2; tentatively, D is TRBD2 (5 bases). The germline V gene has CDR1 MNHEY and CDR2 SMNVEV (reference sequence). V was cut by 2 bases and J by 3 bases, with 10 bases left in between. This CDR3 spans 15 amino acids.